This T cell receptor (beta chain) emerged from a study of PD-1 blockade in classical Hodgkin lymphoma. Every patient relapsed after autologous stem cell transplantation, and brentuximab vedotin exposure varied. J was trimmed by 4 bases and V by 11 bases; bases with no gene match: 10. The germline CDR1 and CDR2 sequences are MNHNY and SVGAGI (reference sequence). This CDR3 comprises 14 residues. Sequencing was performed with immunoSEQ multiplex PCR; in TCRdb, only in-frame clones are kept and a portion is missing. Of tens of thousands of clones listed, approximately 94% were seen once; the top ten hold 7.5% to 9.5%.

J is TRBJ2-1 and V is TRBV6-6, with 8 positions matching TRBD2. This clonotype was sampled from a human donor with classical Hodgkin lymphoma. The source material was peripheral blood mononuclear cells (PBMCs), sampled at baseline. The CDR3 nucleotides are TGTGCCCATACCTCCGGGGGGGATTACAATGAGCAGTTCTTC. This sequence encodes CAHTSGGDYNEQFF.